What follows are 27 T cell receptor beta chains derived from one specimen sequenced in a study of PD-L1 blockade in urothelial cancer. Profiling relied on immunoSEQ multiplex PCR, and the TCRdb table lists in-frame clones only, not all of them. The repertoire holds roughly 120,000 clones, with more than 85% as singletons. Documented time point: peripheral blood 6 weeks after treatment start. The sequencing here drew on PBMCs, taken around atezolizumab (anti-PD-L1) treatment. These receptors all come from a man aged 55-75 years with urothelial cancer.

The chain is built from TRBV7-2 and TRBJ1-6; D is possibly TRBD1 (6 bases). Germline-derived CDR1 and CDR2 are SGHTA and FQGNSA. CDR3 length equals 15 residues. Trimming removed 4 bases from V and 6 bases from J, with 13 bases in between. The CDR3 DNA is TGTGCCAGCAGCTCGACAGGAGGCCTTAATTCACCCCTCCACTTT. It is translated as CASSSTGGLNSPLHF.

This clone was picked up one time. V gene TRBV28 combines with J gene TRBJ2-1, with 8 nucleotides matching TRBD1. Losses at the gene ends were 5 bases for V and 6 bases for J; bases not matched to a gene: 12. This CDR3 contains 16 residues. The germline gives CDR1 MDHEN, CDR2 SYDVKM. DNA for the CDR3: TGTGCCAGCAGTCCCGCACAGGGGGTGTGGACCAATGAGCAGTTCTTC. The encoded protein is CASSPAQGVWTNEQFF.

This clone was picked up one time. This chain uses TRBV11-3 with TRBJ2-7; perhaps TRBD2 as D (5 bases). V was trimmed by 2 bases and J by 3 bases, leaving 11 bases between them. This CDR3 is 14 amino acids long. Germline V gene sequence: CDR1 SGHNT, CDR2 YENEEA. In DNA, the CDR3 is TGTGCCAGCAGCTTAAGGACGGGAAACTACGAGCAGTACTTC. As protein: CASSLRTGNYEQYF.

The chain carries TRBV7-8 and TRBJ1-5, with TRBD1 matching 12 bases. Trimming took 0 bases from V and 6 from J; bases not matched to a gene: 3. The germline V gene encodes CDR1 SGHVS and CDR2 FQNEAQ. The CDR3 has 16 amino acids. The CDR3 sequence is CASSLAGQGASQPQHF. The CDR3, as DNA: TGTGCCAGCAGCTTAGCGGGACAGGGGGCGAGTCAGCCCCAGCATTTT.

This chain connects TRBV27 to TRBJ2-3; 12 bases fit TRBD2. This CDR3 has 17 amino acids. V trimming: 3 bases; J trimming: 4 bases; junction bases outside the gene matches: 8. In germline, CDR1 is MNHEY, CDR2 SMNVEV (reference sequence). The CDR3 DNA reads TGTGCCAGCAGTTTCGCCGGGGCTAGCGGGAGGGCAGATACGCAGTATTTT. Protein sequence: CASSFAGASGRADTQYF.

J is TRBJ2-5 and V is TRBV2, with D perhaps TRBD1 (6 bases). Germline V gene data show CDR1 as SNHLY and CDR2 as FYNNEI. V lost 4 bases, J lost 2 bases, and 14 bases lay in between. The CDR3 contains 15 residues. The chain's CDR3 is CASSARTARQETQYF. DNA for the CDR3: TGTGCCAGCAGTGCCCGGACAGCCCGTCAAGAGACCCAGTACTTC. Complete variable domain (other parts from reference TRBV2 and TRBJ2-5): EPEVTQTPSHQVTQMGQEVILRCVPISNHLYFYWYRQILGQKVEFLVSFYNNEISEKSEIFDDQFSVERPDGSNFTLKIRSTKLEDSAMYFCASSARTARQETQYFGPGTRLLVL.

The chain carries TRBV10-2 and TRBJ2-7; TRBD2 matches 8 bases. The CDR3 covers 14 residues. The germline CDR1 and CDR2 sequences are WSHSY and SAAADI. The J segment lost 0 bases and the V segment lost 3 bases, leaving 1 base of the junction unmatched. The DNA for the CDR3 is TGCGCCAGCAGTGAAACTAGCGGCTCCTACGAGCAGTACTTC. Translation gives CASSETSGSYEQYF.

The rearrangement uses TRBV7-9 and TRBJ1-5; D unresolved. Germline CDR1 is SEHNR and CDR2 is FQNEAQ (reference sequence). This CDR3 comprises 15 residues. With 0 bases removed from V and 4 bases from J, the gap between germline ends came to 10 bases. The CDR3 sequence: CASSLASSENQPQHF. As DNA, the CDR3 is TGTGCCAGCAGCTTAGCGAGTTCCGAGAATCAGCCCCAGCATTTT.

There are a few counts of this clone. V and J are TRBV12-5 and TRBJ1-5, with a possible D match to TRBD1 (5 bases). CDR1 is LGHNT and CDR2 is FRNRAP in the germline V gene. The V end was cut by 7 bases, the J end by 2 bases, with 15 bases between. There are 15 residues in the CDR3. Here the CDR3 reads CASAWRGTGNQPQHF. The CDR3 DNA follows: TGTGCTAGTGCCTGGCGGGGGACTGGCAATCAGCCCCAGCATTTT. The full variable domain, with the rest looked up from reference TRBV12-5 and TRBJ1-5, is DARVTQTPRHKVTEMGQEVTMRCQPILGHNTVFWYRQTMMQGLELLAYFRNRAPLDDSGMPKDRFSAEMPDATLATLKIQPSEPRDSAVYFCASAWRGTGNQPQHFGDGTRLSIL.

The chain employs TRBV7-6 and TRBJ2-7, with D maybe TRBD1 (6 bases). Trimming removed 5 bases from V and 4 bases from J, with 9 bases in between. CDR1 is SGHVS, CDR2 FNYEAQ, per germline. This CDR3 is built from 12 residues. The CDR3 here is CASSTQGYEQYF. The CDR3 nucleotides are TGTGCCAGCAGCACGCAGGGGTACGAGCAGTACTTC.

This chain joins TRBV11-3 and TRBJ1-2; D is ambiguous. CDR1 and CDR2 from the germline V gene are SGHNT and YENEEA. Between the trimmed V and J ends, which lost 5 bases and 4 bases, there was a span of 11 bases. The CDR3 sequence is 13 residues long. CDR3 sequence reads: CASSPGLIYGYTF. For the CDR3, the DNA is TGTGCCAGCAGCCCCGGGTTAATCTATGGCTACACCTTC. Full variable domain (rest looked up from reference TRBV11-3 and TRBJ1-2): EAGVVQSPRYKIIEKKQPVAFWCNPISGHNTLYWYLQNLGQGPELLIRYENEEAVDDSQLPKDRFSAERLKGVDSTLKIQPAELGDSAVYLCASSPGLIYGYTFGSGTRLTVV.

This clone was seen once. Other DNA sequences within the sample encode an identical CDR3. The V gene is TRBV5-1, the J gene TRBJ2-2, with 9 bases matching TRBD1. V shed 8 bases, J shed 1 base, and the junction held 3 bases outside the gene matches. The CDR3 covers 14 residues. Germline CDR1 and CDR2: SGHRS and YFSETQ. CDR3: CASLGQGNTGELFF. Here the CDR3 DNA reads TGCGCCAGTTTGGGACAGGGGAACACCGGGGAGCTGTTTTTT.

The chain carries TRBV7-9 and TRBJ1-2; a possible D gene is TRBD1 (5 bases). V was pared by 3 bases and J by 5 bases, with 13 bases between. CDR3 length: 14 residues. Looked up from germline, CDR1 is SEHNR and CDR2 is FQNEAQ (reference sequence). The CDR3, as DNA: TGTGCCAGCAGCTTCTCGGCAGGGCTATATGGCTACACCTTC. As protein: CASSFSAGLYGYTF. Using reference TRBV7-9 and TRBJ1-2 for the parts outside the CDR3, the full variable domain is DTGVSQNPRHKITKRGQNVTFRCDPISEHNRLYWYRQTLGQGPEFLTYFQNEAQLEKSRLLSDRFSAERPKGSFSTLEIQRTEQGDSAMYLCASSFSAGLYGYTFGSGTRLTVV.

The rearrangement links TRBV6-1 to TRBJ2-1; TRBD2 agrees at 13 bases. Germline V gene data show CDR1 as MNHNS and CDR2 as SASEGT. The CDR3 length is 15 residues. V lost 3 bases, J lost 4 bases, and 0 bases stayed unmatched. The CDR3 DNA reads as TGTGCCAGCAGTGAGGGACTAGCGGGATACAATGAGCAGTTCTTC. Its protein is CASSEGLAGYNEQFF.

This sequence joins TRBV29-1 and TRBJ2-2, with D maybe TRBD1 (6 bases). Germline V gene lookup returns CDR1 SQVTM and CDR2 ANQGSEA. This CDR3 has 15 residues. Trimming pared 4 bases from V and 0 bases from J, leaving 12 bases between. In nucleotides, the CDR3 is TGCAGCGTTGGGGTTACAGGGTCGAACACCGGGGAGCTGTTTTTT. Protein product: CSVGVTGSNTGELFF.

The chain joins TRBV11-3 to TRBJ2-2, with 14 bases lining up with TRBD2. The junction had 3 bases not matched to a gene; V was cut back by 0 bases and J by 6 bases. Germline lookup yields CDR1 SGHNT and CDR2 YENEEA. This CDR3 has 17 residues. CDR3 sequence: CASSLDGTSGGSGELFF. The DNA of the CDR3 is TGTGCCAGCAGCTTAGACGGGACTAGCGGGGGCTCCGGGGAGCTGTTTTTT. Together with reference TRBV11-3 and TRBJ2-2, the CDR3 gives the full variable domain: EAGVVQSPRYKIIEKKQPVAFWCNPISGHNTLYWYLQNLGQGPELLIRYENEEAVDDSQLPKDRFSAERLKGVDSTLKIQPAELGDSAVYLCASSLDGTSGGSGELFFGEGSRLTVL.

The chain combines TRBV11-2 with TRBJ2-5; 11 bases match TRBD2. After removal of 5 bases from V and 4 bases from J, the junction contained 6 bases not matched to a gene. Germline V lookup: CDR1 SGHAT, CDR2 FQNNGV. The CDR3 covers 15 residues. CDR3 nucleotide sequence: TGTGCCAGCAGCCAGACTAGCGGGGCTGCAGAGACCCAGTACTTC. Translated: CASSQTSGAAETQYF.

V usage is TRBV27 and J usage is TRBJ1-1; perhaps TRBD1 as D (5 bases). Germline V gene data show CDR1 as MNHEY and CDR2 as SMNVEV (reference sequence). V lost 5 bases, J lost 5 bases, and 12 bases lay in between. The CDR3 extends over 13 amino acids. The CDR3 nucleotides are TGTGCCAGCAGTCAGGCCCAGGGAACTGAAGCTTTCTTT. Amino acids: CASSQAQGTEAFF.

V and J are TRBV6-5 and TRBJ1-3; D uncertain. The CDR3 sequence is 14 residues long. The ends were cut back, 8 bases at V and 2 bases at J, with 13 bases in the middle. Germline V gene data show CDR1 as MNHEY and CDR2 as SVGAGI. This CDR3 is CASAGLKAGNTIYF. The DNA for the CDR3 is TGTGCCAGCGCGGGCCTGAAGGCTGGAAACACCATATATTTT.

The chain uses TRBV29-1 and TRBJ2-7; 8 nucleotides line up with TRBD2. V lost 6 bases, J lost 1 base, and 5 bases stayed unmatched. The CDR3 is 13 amino acids. CDR1 and CDR2 (germline): SQVTM, ANQGSEA. The chain's CDR3 is CSVRGLGSYEQYF. In nucleotides, the CDR3 is TGCAGCGTCCGGGGACTAGGTTCCTACGAGCAGTACTTC.

CDR3 bases: TGTGCCTGGAGCGGGGGGCCGGGAGCAGGAGATACGCAGTATTTT. Its protein is CAWSGGPGAGDTQYF. The V gene is TRBV30, the J gene TRBJ2-3; D is possibly TRBD2 (7 bases). The CDR3 is 15 amino acids. The ends were cut back, 3 bases at V and 5 bases at J, with 18 bases in the middle. The germline V gene has CDR1 GTSNPN and CDR2 SVGIG (reference sequence). The full variable domain, in which reference TRBV30 and TRBJ2-3 provide the parts outside the CDR3, is SQTIHQWPATLVQPVGSPLSLECTVEGTSNPNLYWYRQAAGRGLQLLFYSVGIGQISSEVPQNLSASRPQDRQFILSSKKLLLSDSGFYLCAWSGGPGAGDTQYFGPGTRLTVL.

V and J are TRBV25-1 and TRBJ1-2; D possibly corresponds to TRBD1 (6 bases). Germline CDR1 and CDR2: MGHDK and SYGVNS. Between the trimmed V and J ends, which lost 5 bases and 8 bases, there was a span of 15 bases. This CDR3 has 13 residues. The CDR3 coding sequence is TGTGCCAGCAGTTTCGGGGGGGGCAGGGGCTACACCTTC. Its protein product is CASSFGGGRGYTF.

The rearrangement uses TRBV28 and TRBJ2-6; TRBD1 matches 9 bases. This CDR3 is 17 amino acids long. Trimming took 3 bases from V and 2 from J; bases not matched to a gene: 5. From germline, CDR1 is MDHEN and CDR2 SYDVKM. CDR3 in amino acids: CASSFRTGVAGANVLTF. In DNA form, the CDR3 reads TGTGCCAGCAGTTTTCGGACAGGGGTGGCTGGGGCCAACGTCCTGACTTTC.

The V gene is TRBV6-6, the J gene TRBJ2-1; D might be TRBD1 (6 bases). Germline loops: CDR1 MNHNY, CDR2 SVGAGI (reference sequence). The ends were cut back, 8 bases at V and 3 bases at J, with 11 bases in the middle. The CDR3 covers 13 residues. CDR3 DNA sequence: TGTGCCAGCGCCCAGGGGCTCTACAATGAGCAGTTCTTC. Its translation is CASAQGLYNEQFF.

This chain connects TRBV19 to TRBJ2-2; maybe TRBD2 (5 bases). V lost 7 bases to trimming and J lost 1 base, with 13 bases between them. Per germline, CDR1 LNHDA and CDR2 SQIVND (reference sequence). The length of the CDR3 is 15 residues. CDR3 region: CASTLGLWNTGELFF. CDR3 coding DNA: TGTGCCAGTACCCTTGGACTCTGGAACACCGGGGAGCTGTTTTTT.

The chain couples TRBV10-1 to TRBJ2-2; 11 nucleotides agree with TRBD2. Germline values: CDR1 WNHNN, CDR2 SYGVQD (reference sequence). The CDR3 extends over 18 amino acids. The ends lost 4 bases at V and 2 bases at J; junction bases unmatched: 9. The CDR3 DNA is TGCGCCAGCAGTGCGGGTAGCGGGAGGGCCCTTAACACCGGGGAGCTGTTTTTT. Its protein is CASSAGSGRALNTGELFF.

The chain uses TRBV9 and TRBJ2-1, with 8 positions matching TRBD2. Trimming took 0 bases from V and 1 from J; bases not matched to a gene: 6. CDR1 and CDR2 from the germline V gene are SGDLS and YYNGEE. This CDR3 contains 17 residues. CDR3 sequence reads: CASSVEGGRRSYNEQFF. In nucleotides, the CDR3 is TGTGCCAGCAGCGTAGAAGGCGGGAGGAGGTCCTACAATGAGCAGTTCTTC.